A single sample is the source of the 13 T cell receptor beta chains below, sequenced in a study of regulatory and conventional T cells in RAG deficiency. Profiling relied on immunoSEQ multiplex PCR, and the TCRdb table lists in-frame clones only, not all of them. The repertoire has 5,500 to 6,500 clones, around 93% of them found once; the top ten carry around half. The sequenced material came from CD8+ T cells sorted from blood. These receptors all stem from a human donor with RAG deficiency presenting as severe combined immunodeficiency.

This chain links TRBV9 with TRBJ2-7; D perhaps matches TRBD1 (6 bases). CDR3 size: 14 residues. The V end lost 0 bases, the J end lost 3 bases, and 10 bases lay between the germline ends. Germline assignment: CDR1 SGDLS and CDR2 YYNGEE. In DNA, the CDR3 is TGTGCCAGCAGCGTAGGACAGGCAGGCTACGAGCAGTACTTC. Its protein product is CASSVGQAGYEQYF.

The CDR3 protein is CASSGTGSQNTGELFF. Here the CDR3 DNA reads TGTGCCAGCAGCGGAACAGGGAGCCAGAACACCGGGGAGCTGTTTTTT. V and J are TRBV9 and TRBJ2-2, with a tentative D call TRBD1 (6 bases). The CDR3 length is 16 residues. Germline lookup yields CDR1 SGDLS and CDR2 YYNGEE. V gave up 3 bases and J gave up 1 base, with 13 bases separating them.

V is TRBV4-3 and J is TRBJ1-5, with D tentatively TRBD1 (6 bases). Per germline, CDR1 LGHNA and CDR2 YSLEER. The germline V and J ends were trimmed by 0 bases and 5 bases, with 8 bases remaining between them. This CDR3 has 14 residues. CDR3 bases: TGCGCCAGCAGCCAAGATTCAGGGGATCAGCCCCAGCATTTT. It is translated as CASSQDSGDQPQHF.

The chain combines TRBV27 with TRBJ2-1; 10 nucleotides match TRBD2. The CDR3 contains 16 residues. V was clipped by 4 bases and J by 0 bases; unmatched bases: 3. Germline values: CDR1 MNHEY, CDR2 SMNVEV (reference sequence). CDR3 sequence: CASSSASGSSYNEQFF. The CDR3 DNA reads TGTGCCAGCAGTTCCGCTAGCGGGAGCTCCTACAATGAGCAGTTCTTC.

The genes are TRBV9 and TRBJ2-2, with no clear D. The CDR3 is made up of 12 amino acids. Deletions cut 0 bases from V and 7 bases from J, with 4 bases between. Germline V lookup: CDR1 SGDLS, CDR2 YYNGEE. The DNA of the CDR3 is TGTGCCAGCAGCGTAGGGAACGGGGAGCTGTTTTTT. This gives the protein CASSVGNGELFF.

The CDR3 here is CASSPESRETQYF. In DNA form, the CDR3 reads TGTGCCAGCAGCCCGGAAAGTAGGGAGACCCAGTACTTC. This chain connects TRBV5-4 to TRBJ2-5; D gene ambiguous. This CDR3 spans 13 amino acids. Germline CDR1 SGHNT, CDR2 YYREEE (reference sequence). The V gene lost 4 bases and the J gene lost 5 bases, with 12 bases spanning the gap.

V usage is TRBV5-1 and J usage is TRBJ2-4; 9 bases agree with TRBD1. Per the germline V gene, CDR1 is SGHRS and CDR2 is YFSETQ. V lost 4 bases, J lost 6 bases, and 2 bases stayed unmatched. This CDR3 has 13 amino acids. CDR3 sequence: CASSPGQGNIQYF. DNA for the CDR3: TGCGCCAGCAGCCCGGGACAGGGAAACATTCAGTACTTC.

J is TRBJ2-7 and V is TRBV4-3; 16 bases agree with TRBD2. Germline V gene data show CDR1 as LGHNA and CDR2 as YSLEER. Losses at the gene ends were 4 bases for V and 5 bases for J; bases not matched to a gene: 17. The CDR3 is 20 amino acids. The CDR3 is CASSPYPGGTSGRAGDEQYF. The CDR3, as DNA: TGCGCCAGCAGCCCCTACCCAGGCGGGACTAGCGGGAGGGCCGGTGACGAGCAGTACTTC.

The V call is TRBV11-2, the J call TRBJ2-3, with D unresolved. The V gene's germline CDR1 is SGHAT and CDR2 FQNNGV. The CDR3 is made up of 13 amino acids. V was pared by 1 base and J by 9 bases, with 11 bases between. DNA for the CDR3: TGTGCCAGCAGCTTAGCCCGGCGTGAAACGCAGTATTTT. Translating it yields CASSLARRETQYF. Using reference TRBV11-2 and TRBJ2-3 for the parts outside the CDR3, the full variable domain is EAGVAQSPRYKIIEKRQSVAFWCNPISGHATLYWYQQILGQGPKLLIQFQNNGVVDDSQLPKDRFSAERLKGVDSTLKIQPAKLEDSAVYLCASSLARRETQYFGPGTRLTVL.

This sequence joins TRBV6-5 and TRBJ2-2, with TRBD1 matching over 7 bases. J gave up 6 bases and V 6 bases, and 4 bases lay outside the gene matches. CDR1 MNHEY and CDR2 SVGAGI come from the germline V gene. The CDR3 is 13 amino acids. The CDR3 region is CASSQGDAGELFF. The CDR3 nucleotides read TGTGCCAGCAGCCAGGGGGACGCCGGGGAGCTGTTTTTT.

The chain carries TRBV6-1 and TRBJ1-1, with D unresolved. The germline CDR1 and CDR2 sequences are MNHNS and SASEGT. V gave up 3 bases and J gave up 1 base, with 0 bases separating them. The CDR3 is 11 residues long. The CDR3: CASSENTEAFF. The DNA of the CDR3 is TGTGCCAGCAGTGAGAACACTGAAGCTTTCTTT.

V gene TRBV15 combines with J gene TRBJ1-1, with D hard to call. The germline CDR1 and CDR2 sequences are LNHNV and YYDKDF (reference sequence). V was clipped by 0 bases and J by 1 base, with 9 bases between them. The CDR3 contains 15 residues. The CDR3 protein is CATSRDPTGNTEAFF. The CDR3 region has the DNA TGTGCCACCAGCAGAGATCCGACGGGGAACACTGAAGCTTTCTTT.

The genes are TRBV9 and TRBJ2-3, with TRBD1 matching 9 bases. The ends lost 3 bases at V and 2 bases at J; junction bases unmatched: 7. Looked up from germline, CDR1 is SGDLS and CDR2 is YYNGEE. The CDR3 has 16 residues. The CDR3 here is CASSGEGDRDTDTQYF. As DNA, the CDR3 is TGTGCCAGCAGCGGGGAGGGGGACAGGGACACAGATACGCAGTATTTT.